Below, 2 T cell receptor beta chains from the same sample are listed, as sequenced in a study of blood T cells in healthy people across ages. Next came a second PCR, run for about 7 to 12 cycles, which used a sample-barcoded 5' primer along with a J-beta primer mix. From the 5' RACE reads, TCRdb called clonotypes with MiXCR, one entry per CDR3 protein. The sample has roughly 1.5 million distinct CDR3 sequences; 40% to 45% are singletons. Sequencing was performed on blood. The receptors were gathered from a woman younger than 30 in good health.

The chain links TRBV5-1 to TRBJ2-3; a possible D gene is TRBD1 (6 bases). From germline, CDR1 is SGHRS and CDR2 YFSETQ. This CDR3 has 16 residues. V lost 3 bases and J 2 bases, leaving 16 bases between the germline ends. CDR3 in amino acids: CASSSGWGLITDTQYF. CDR3 in DNA: TGCGCCAGCAGCTCTGGGTGGGGGCTGATCACAGATACGCAGTATTTT.

Only a few counts were recorded for this clonotype. The rearrangement uses TRBV3-1 and TRBJ1-2, with 7 bases fitting TRBD1. The CDR3 has 14 amino acids. Germline lookup yields CDR1 LGHDT and CDR2 YNNKEL (reference sequence). Trimming took 2 bases from V and 5 from J; bases not matched to a gene: 5. CDR3 residues: CASSQLDRNYGYTF. CDR3 sequence (DNA): TGTGCCAGCAGCCAACTGGACAGGAATTATGGCTACACCTTC.